This passage covers 12 T cell receptor beta chains from one sample sequenced in a study of blood T cell repertoires in COVID-19. Libraries were prepared by immunoSEQ multiplex PCR; TCRdb keeps only in-frame clonotypes and omits some of them. Counted here are 50,000 or so clones, more than 80% occurring once; the ten biggest clones make up around 17%. The sequenced sample was peripheral blood. Every receptor here comes from a middle-aged man with acute or convalescent COVID-19.

The chain couples TRBV7-9 to TRBJ2-5; tentatively, D is TRBD2 (6 bases). Germline lookup yields CDR1 SEHNR and CDR2 FQNEAQ (reference sequence). This CDR3 has 15 residues. With 5 bases removed from V and 2 bases from J, the gap between germline ends came to 15 bases. CDR3 sequence: CASSLRGMGQETQYF. Written as DNA, the CDR3 is TGTGCCAGCAGCCTCCGGGGGATGGGGCAAGAGACCCAGTACTTC.

The rearrangement links TRBV10-3 to TRBJ1-5; tentatively, D is TRBD1 (6 bases). V was trimmed by 2 bases and J by 4 bases, leaving 12 bases between them. The CDR3 loop spans 15 amino acids. Germline CDR1 and CDR2: ENHRY and SYGVKD. The CDR3 DNA follows: TGTGCCATCAGTGAGAGGGGGGGCAGTAATCAGCCCCAGCATTTT. Translated: CAISERGGSNQPQHF.

This rearrangement joins TRBV6-7 to TRBJ1-1; possibly TRBD1 for D (5 bases). TRBV6-7 qualifies as an ORF whose function is uncertain. Trimming took 2 bases from V and 6 from J, leaving 10 bases between them. The CDR3 extends over 13 amino acids. The CDR3 DNA follows: TGTGCCAGCAGTTACAGGGGCAGGCCTGAAGCTTTCTTT. It specifies CASSYRGRPEAFF.

The chain joins TRBV5-4 to TRBJ1-3; no clear D. V lost 0 bases and J 15 bases, leaving 13 bases between the germline ends. The CDR3 covers 12 residues. Germline values: CDR1 SGHNT, CDR2 YYREEE (reference sequence). In DNA form, the CDR3 reads TGTGCCAGCAGCTTGGATACAGACACCCGATATTTT. This translates into CASSLDTDTRYF.

V is TRBV3-1 (or the pseudogene TRBV3-2) and J is TRBJ1-1, with a tentative D call TRBD1 (6 bases). V was trimmed by 0 bases and J by 1 base, leaving 12 bases between them. The CDR3 extends over 16 amino acids. Germline CDR1 and CDR2: LGHDT and YNNKEL (reference sequence). The DNA for the CDR3 is TGTGCCAGCAGCCAAGATTCGGCGACAGGGAACACTGAAGCTTTCTTT. This encodes CASSQDSATGNTEAFF.

The rearrangement uses TRBV6-1 and TRBJ2-7; 7 positions agree with TRBD2. CDR1 is MNHNS, CDR2 SASEGT, per germline. This CDR3 contains 16 residues. Unmatched junction bases numbered 15, after V lost 4 bases and J lost 6 bases. The CDR3 loop reads CASSGVRSGVLGEQYV. CDR3 bases: TGTGCCAGCAGTGGGGTGAGGAGCGGGGTCCTCGGCGAGCAGTACGTC.

The chain couples TRBV7-2 to TRBJ1-2; 7 bases are shared with TRBD1. Trimming took 0 bases from V and 2 from J; bases not matched to a gene: 0. This CDR3 is built from 14 residues. The germline V gene has CDR1 SGHTA and CDR2 FQGNSA. The CDR3 DNA is TGTGCCAGCAGCTTAGCGACAGGGAACTATGGCTACACCTTC. It yields the protein CASSLATGNYGYTF.

J is TRBJ1-5 and V is TRBV2, with a tentative D call TRBD1 (5 bases). The length of the CDR3 is 14 residues. Trimming left V 9 bases short and J 0 bases short, with 12 bases between. Germline V CDR1 and CDR2: SNHLY, FYNNEI. CDR3 nucleotide sequence: TGTGCCAGTCGGGGGGTTTATAGCAATCAGCCCCAGCATTTT. It encodes CASRGVYSNQPQHF.

J is TRBJ2-7 and V is TRBV29-1, with 7 bases aligning to TRBD1. J lost 7 bases, V lost 5 bases, and 8 bases had no gene match. Germline V gives CDR1 SQVTM, CDR2 ANQGSEA. The CDR3 totals 12 residues. CDR3: CSVQTGVWEQYF. In nucleotides, the CDR3 is TGCAGCGTTCAAACAGGGGTTTGGGAGCAGTACTTC.

This clone appeared once. The V gene is TRBV7-2, the J gene TRBJ2-4; 7 bases line up with TRBD2. This CDR3 spans 15 amino acids. Germline CDR1 and CDR2: SGHTA and FQGNSA. The junction had 3 bases not matched to a gene; V was cut back by 4 bases and J by 0 bases. The chain's CDR3 is CASSSGGLAKNIQYF. The DNA for the CDR3 is TGTGCCAGCAGCTCCGGGGGGTTAGCCAAAAACATTCAGTACTTC.

The gene calls are TRBV9 and TRBJ2-7; no reliable D call. Per the germline V gene, CDR1 is SGDLS and CDR2 is YYNGEE. V lost 4 bases to trimming and J lost 2 bases, with 7 bases between them. The CDR3 runs 12 residues. The DNA for the CDR3 is TGTGCCAGCAGCCCTAATCCCTACGAGCAGTACTTC. The encoded protein is CASSPNPYEQYF.

This chain joins TRBV30 and TRBJ1-2; D unclear. The CDR3 has 12 amino acids. Germline V gene sequence: CDR1 GTSNPN, CDR2 SVGIG (reference sequence). V was pared by 1 base and J by 8 bases, with 11 bases between. CDR3 loop: CAWSGGKGGYTF. Written as DNA, the CDR3 is TGTGCCTGGAGTGGAGGGAAGGGCGGCTACACCTTC.